This is a list of T cell receptor beta chains from one sample in a study of neurological immune-mediated disorders. TCRdb independently ran MiXCR on the 5' RACE reads; one entry per CDR3 protein. The table lists approximately 100,000 distinct CDR3 sequences, around 3.3% of them singletons, with 6% in the top ten. Material for sequencing was PBMCs. These receptors were obtained from a young woman with multiple sclerosis. Both conserved end residues are part of each CDR3.

V	J	CDR3
TRBV20-1	TRBJ2-2	CSAKNSGGASNTGELFF
TRBV20-1	TRBJ2-7	CSAQDLDRSSYEQYF
TRBV20-1	TRBJ1-6	CSARLGTENSPLHF
TRBV20-1	TRBJ2-5	CSARDSGLRGETQYF
TRBV7-7	TRBJ2-5	CASSAGTSAQTQYF
TRBV6-1	TRBJ1-1	CASSEVGRGTEAFF
TRBV2	TRBJ2-5	CASSRPFNGAGETQYF
TRBV5-1	TRBJ1-2	CASSAPADAGNYGYTF
TRBV10-3	TRBJ2-7	CAISLQGKQYF
TRBV5-1	TRBJ2-2	CASSPRTGINTGELFF
TRBV20-1	TRBJ2-1	CSARDPGPGSNEQFF
TRBV29-1	TRBJ2-1	CSVERDRVEGFWDEQFF
TRBV30	TRBJ1-1	CAWSGQGAWWAEAFF
TRBV6-2/TRBV6-3	TRBJ1-1	CASRSSRTGLNTEAFF
TRBV3-1	TRBJ2-5	CASSQPFWGAAKETQYF
TRBV28	TRBJ1-2	CARLWEGYGYTF
TRBV7-3	TRBJ2-3	CASSLNPRHTDTQYF
TRBV5-1	TRBJ2-2	CASSTGRANTGELFF
TRBV3-1	TRBJ1-5	CASSRSRDQPQHF
TRBV12-3/TRBV12-4	TRBJ2-2	CASSLVTGELFF
TRBV6-5	TRBJ2-7	CASSYRGQGASYEQYF
TRBV29-1	TRBJ1-1	CSVLKTSEAFF
TRBV15	TRBJ2-7	CATSRVLGQEQYF
TRBV7-2	TRBJ2-7	CASSGTSASYEQYF
TRBV7-2	TRBJ1-1	CASSRPLRGPMNTEAFF
TRBV20-1	TRBJ1-2	CSARVVGGYTF
TRBV10-2	TRBJ2-4	CASAGIAKNIQYF